This TCR beta chain was documented in a study of shared clonotypes between healthy human individuals. The germline gives CDR1 SEHNR, CDR2 FQNEAQ (reference sequence). The CDR3 length is 12 residues. With 5 bases removed from V and 9 bases from J, the gap between germline ends came to 13 bases. Clones were read by immunoSEQ multiplex PCR, and TCRdb kept only the in-frame ones, dropping some. The sample yields about 1.5 million clones, around 95% seen once. Sequencing used naive CD4+ T cells sorted from blood. Subset denoted: CD45RA+ positively selected. The chain combines TRBV7-9 with TRBJ2-5; TRBD2 might be the D (5 bases). This TCR was recovered from a man aged 25 to 45 in good health. The CDR3 sequence: CASSPREAAQYF. The CDR3 bases are TGTGCCAGCAGCCCCAGAGAAGCGGCCCAGTACTTC. The full variable domain, completed using reference TRBV7-9 and TRBJ2-5, is DTGVSQNPRHKITKRGQNVTFRCDPISEHNRLYWYRQTLGQGPEFLTYFQNEAQLEKSRLLSDRFSAERPKGSFSTLEIQRTEQGDSAMYLCASSPREAAQYFGPGTRLLVL.